This T cell receptor beta chain emerged from a study of cytomegalovirus exposure and HLA in healthy donors. This clone was picked up a small number of times. Antigen unknown. 13 Jbeta primers and 60 Vbeta primers were used for the PCR. This table comes from immunoSEQ multiplex PCR, and its TCRdb copy is limited to in-frame clones, with some not included. The table has 150,000 to 200,000 clones, about 70% seen once. Regarding the study as a whole: About 87% or about 30% of the time was how often most TCR beta V segments were productive, according to an earlier analysis. Most TCR sequences were rare, but some public TCRs occurred in many donors.

The CDR3 has 13 residues. V was shortened by 3 bases and J by 7 bases, with 13 bases between the two germline ends. Germline values: CDR1 SEHNR, CDR2 FQNEAQ (reference sequence). The sample was PBMCs. This TCR was sampled from a man younger than 40 in good health and CMV-seropositive. The V and J genes are TRBV7-9 and TRBJ2-7; D is possibly TRBD1 (5 bases). CDR3 sequence reads: CASSFLGAEEQYF. Written as DNA, the CDR3 is TGTGCCAGCAGCTTTCTTGGGGCGGAAGAGCAGTACTTC.